There are a few counts of the clone carrying this TCR beta chain. This record comes from a study of blood T cells in healthy people across ages. The germline V gene has CDR1 SSHAT and CDR2 FNYEAQ (reference sequence). V was cut by 2 bases and J by 1 base, with 8 bases left in between. The length of the CDR3 is 14 residues. Using a J-beta primer mix together with a sample-barcoded 5' primer, a second PCR was run for roughly 6 to 11 cycles. Using its own MiXCR run on the 5' RACE reads, TCRdb lists one record per CDR3 protein. The sample consists of more than 500,000 distinct CDR3 sequences, approximately 27% of them appearing once.

This TCR was sampled from a woman in her 70s in good health. This chain joins TRBV7-7 and TRBJ2-5; no clear D. The sequenced material came from blood. Here the CDR3 reads CASSLTLSQETQYF. CDR3 DNA sequence: TGTGCCAGCAGCTTAACCTTGAGCCAAGAGACCCAGTACTTC.